This T cell receptor (beta chain) was retrieved from a study of shared clonotypes between healthy human individuals. The CDR3 spans 14 residues. CDR1 and CDR2 from the germline V gene are MDHEN and SYDVKM. V trimming: 6 bases; J trimming: 5 bases; junction bases outside the gene matches: 6. Adult Caucasians living in Nashville, Tennessee made up all of the donors. Profiling relied on immunoSEQ multiplex PCR, and the TCRdb table lists in-frame clones only, not all of them. This table holds approximately 700,000 clones, about three quarters found once. This receptor was taken from a woman between 25 and 40 years old in good health. The chain carries TRBV28 and TRBJ1-1; 10 bases align to TRBD1. Sequencing input: memory CD4+ T cells sorted from blood. Subset denoted: CD45RA-negative fraction. The CDR3 DNA reads as TGTGCCAGCAGCGGAGGACAGGGGGAAACTGAAGCTTTCTTT. Its protein product is CASSGGQGETEAFF.